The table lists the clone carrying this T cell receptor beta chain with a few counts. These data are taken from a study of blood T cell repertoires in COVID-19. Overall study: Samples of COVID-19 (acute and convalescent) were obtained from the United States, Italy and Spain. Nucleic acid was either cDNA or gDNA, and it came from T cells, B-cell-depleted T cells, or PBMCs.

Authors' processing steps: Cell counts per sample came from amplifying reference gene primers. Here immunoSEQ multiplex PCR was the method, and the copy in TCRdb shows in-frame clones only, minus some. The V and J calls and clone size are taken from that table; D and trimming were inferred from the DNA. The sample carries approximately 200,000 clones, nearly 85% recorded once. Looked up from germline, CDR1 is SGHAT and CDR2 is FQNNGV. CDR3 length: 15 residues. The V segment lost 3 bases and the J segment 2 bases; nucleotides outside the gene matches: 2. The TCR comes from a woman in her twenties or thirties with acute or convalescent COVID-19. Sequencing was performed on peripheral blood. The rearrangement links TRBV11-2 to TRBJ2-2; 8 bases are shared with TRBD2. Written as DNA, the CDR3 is TGTGCCAGCAGCTTCAGCGGGGGAAACACCGGGGAGCTGTTTTTT. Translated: CASSFSGGNTGELFF.